This T cell receptor beta chain comes out of a study of shared clonotypes between healthy human individuals. The repertoire was sequenced with immunoSEQ multiplex PCR; TCRdb's copy has only in-frame clones and lacks some. The sample has approximately 2.4 million clones; 95% are singletons. This clone was picked up one time. Trimming removed 5 bases at V and 0 bases at J, with 14 bases between. The CDR3 extends over 16 amino acids. CDR1 is SGHTA, CDR2 FQGNSA, per germline. The sequenced sample consisted of naive CD4+ T cells sorted from blood. The subset denotes: CD45RA+ positively selected. This chain connects TRBV7-2 to TRBJ2-4, with D perhaps TRBD1 (6 bases). The source is a man younger than 35 in good health. CDR3 DNA: TGTGCCAGCAGCCTGACAGGAAGCCTAGCCAAAAACATTCAGTACTTC. It specifies CASSLTGSLAKNIQYF.